This T cell receptor (beta chain) was identified in a study of T cell changes during pregnancy in multiple sclerosis. Clones were sequenced by immunoSEQ multiplex PCR, and TCRdb holds only the in-frame ones, with some missing. The sample records 85,000 to 100,000 clones, roughly 90% being singletons. V dropped 0 bases and J dropped 5 bases, with 5 bases sitting between them. Germline V CDR1 and CDR2: SNHLY, FYNNEI. The CDR3 loop spans 12 amino acids. Material: peripheral blood, obtained before pregnancy. The chain recombines TRBV2 with TRBJ2-7; no clear D. This TCR was recovered from a female donor with multiple sclerosis, enrolled in a pregnancy study. The CDR3, as DNA: TGTGCCAGCAGTGAAGCGCGCCACGAGCAGTACTTC. This codes for CASSEARHEQYF.